This T cell receptor beta chain was captured in a study of blood T cell repertoires in COVID-19. Sequencing was performed with immunoSEQ multiplex PCR; in TCRdb, only in-frame clones are kept and a portion is missing. The table records around 620,000 clones, about 87% of them present only once. CDR1 is LGHNA, CDR2 YNFKEQ, per germline. This CDR3 region has 15 residues. Trimming cost V 4 bases and J 2 bases; bases outside gene matches: 5. The clonotype originates from a woman aged 18 to 35 with acute or convalescent COVID-19. The specimen sequenced was peripheral blood. This chain uses TRBV4-2 with TRBJ2-7; 10 bases line up with TRBD2. The CDR3 region is CASSRSGGEPYEQYF. The CDR3 bases are TGTGCCAGCAGCCGAAGCGGGGGGGAGCCCTACGAGCAGTACTTC.